This TCR beta chain originates from a study of blood T cells in healthy people across ages. About 9.6 milliliters of peripheral blood were drawn from each donor into EDTA-treated tubes. A second roughly 6 to 11 cycle PCR used barcoded and J-beta primers. MiXCR, applied by TCRdb to the 5' RACE reads, yields one record per CDR3 protein. The table lists hundreds of thousands of distinct CDR3 sequences, under 55% of them singletons. This clonotype was recorded a few times. V lost 4 bases and J lost 5; bases outside the gene matches: 6. CDR1 and CDR2 from the germline V gene are DFQATT and SNEGSKA (reference sequence). The CDR3 is 14 amino acids.

Sequenced sample: blood. The receptor was derived from an older man in good health. The chain recombines TRBV20-1 with TRBJ2-1, with TRBD2 matching over 9 bases. CDR3 residues: CSATQRGAHNEQFF. The CDR3 DNA is TGCAGTGCTACCCAGCGGGGGGCCCACAATGAGCAGTTCTTC.